The 3 T cell receptor beta chains below come from one sample, sequenced in a study of identical twins. A single record per CDR3 protein comes from TCRdb applying MiXCR to the 5' RACE reads. The sample contains 410,000 or so distinct CDR3 sequences, approximately 17% of which appear only once. Sequences were obtained from naive T cells sorted from blood. All receptors derive from a man in his fifties in good health.

This chain joins TRBV29-1 and TRBJ2-4; 9 bases map to TRBD1. Germline trimming cut 4 bases from V and 8 bases from J; bases unmatched to any gene: 6. Germline values: CDR1 SQVTM, CDR2 ANQGSEA. This CDR3 has 13 residues. The CDR3 region has the DNA TGCAGCGTTGGCGGACAGGGGTGGGACATTCAGTACTTC. The encoded protein is CSVGGQGWDIQYF.

This clonotype has a handful of counts. The chain couples TRBV10-3 to TRBJ2-1, with D possibly matching TRBD2 (5 bases). V gave up 2 bases and J gave up 5 bases, with 13 bases separating them. Germline V lookup: CDR1 ENHRY, CDR2 SYGVKD. The CDR3 totals 15 residues. The CDR3 DNA sequence: TGTGCCATCAGTGAGCCGGGGATAGGAGACAATGAGCAGTTCTTC. This gives the protein CAISEPGIGDNEQFF.

The V call is TRBV5-1, the J call TRBJ2-2; D gene uncertain. Germline CDR1 reads SGHRS; CDR2 reads YFSETQ. The CDR3 has 14 residues. The ends were cut back, 5 bases at V and 3 bases at J, with 11 bases in the middle. CDR3 DNA: TGCGCCAGCAGTAGTACTGTGGACACCGGGGAGCTGTTTTTT. This gives the protein CASSSTVDTGELFF.